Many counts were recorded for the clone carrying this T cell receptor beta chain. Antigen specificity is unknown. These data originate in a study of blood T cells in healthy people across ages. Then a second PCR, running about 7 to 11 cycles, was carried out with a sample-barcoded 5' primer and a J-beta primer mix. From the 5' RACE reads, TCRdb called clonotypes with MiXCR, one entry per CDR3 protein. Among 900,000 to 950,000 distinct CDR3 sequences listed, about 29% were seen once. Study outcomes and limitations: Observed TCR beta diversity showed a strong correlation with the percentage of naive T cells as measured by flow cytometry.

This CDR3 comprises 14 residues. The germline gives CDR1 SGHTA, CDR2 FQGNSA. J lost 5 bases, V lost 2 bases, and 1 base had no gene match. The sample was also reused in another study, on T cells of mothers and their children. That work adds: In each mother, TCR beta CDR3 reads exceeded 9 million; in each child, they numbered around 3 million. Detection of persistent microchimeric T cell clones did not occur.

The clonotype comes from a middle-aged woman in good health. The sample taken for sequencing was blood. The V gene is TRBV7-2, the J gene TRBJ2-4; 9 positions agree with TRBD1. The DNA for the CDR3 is TGTGCCAGCAGCTTACGGACAGGGGAAAACATTCAGTACTTC. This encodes CASSLRTGENIQYF. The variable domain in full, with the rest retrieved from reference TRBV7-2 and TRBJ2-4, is GAGVSQSPSNKVTEKGKDVELRCDPISGHTALYWYRQSLGQGLEFLIYFQGNSAPDKSGLPSDRFSAERTGGSVSTLTIQRTQQEDSAVYLCASSLRTGENIQYFGAGTRLSVL.